These T cell receptor beta chains were read from a single sample in a study of T cell responses to AZD1222 COVID-19 vaccine. Method: immunoSEQ multiplex PCR; TCRdb's copy keeps in-frame clones and lacks some. The data contain roughly 120,000 clones, 70% to 90% of them singletons. Here the sequenced sample was peripheral blood, taken on day 0 of AZD1222 vaccination. The receptors were sampled from an adult in good health. Both conserved end residues are part of each CDR3. Each record gives: clone size, D gene, V gene, J gene, CDR3 protein, CDR3 DNA. The D gene is left open where the match is weak. Rows give clone size only sometimes, using once, few, many, or a class for an expanded clone.

clone size: NA; D gene: NA; V gene: TRBV5-5; J gene: TRBJ2-6; CDR3 protein: CASTTHGSGANVLTF; CDR3 DNA: TGTGCCAGCACCACCCACGGCTCTGGGGCCAACGTCCTGACTTTC
clone size: NA; D gene: NA; V gene: TRBV30; J gene: TRBJ2-5; CDR3 protein: CAWSTGTQETQYF; CDR3 DNA: TGTGCCTGGAGTACAGGGACGCAAGAGACCCAGTACTTC
clone size: NA; D gene: NA; V gene: TRBV7-3; J gene: TRBJ1-6; CDR3 protein: CASGSTVSGSPLHF; CDR3 DNA: TGTGCCAGCGGCAGTACAGTCAGCGGTTCACCCCTCCACTTT
clone size: NA; D gene: TRBD1; V gene: TRBV5-1; J gene: TRBJ2-7; CDR3 protein: CASTREGGIYEQYF; CDR3 DNA: TGCGCCAGCACCCGGGAAGGGGGCATTTACGAGCAGTACTTC
clone size: NA; D gene: TRBD2; V gene: TRBV6-5; J gene: TRBJ2-1; CDR3 protein: CASSSGTSGSGEFF; CDR3 DNA: TGTGCCAGCAGTTCCGGGACTAGCGGGTCTGGGGAGTTCTTC
clone size: NA; D gene: NA; V gene: TRBV7-2; J gene: TRBJ2-1; CDR3 protein: CASSLNPQSRNEQFF; CDR3 DNA: TGTGCCAGCAGCTTAAACCCTCAGAGCCGCAATGAGCAGTTCTTC
clone size: NA; D gene: NA; V gene: TRBV18; J gene: TRBJ2-2; CDR3 protein: CASSLPGRDRGELFF; CDR3 DNA: TGTGCCAGCTCATTACCCGGGAGAGACCGCGGGGAGCTGTTTTTT
clone size: NA; D gene: NA; V gene: TRBV12-3/TRBV12-4; J gene: TRBJ1-2; CDR3 protein: CASSSLTSYGYTF; CDR3 DNA: TGTGCCAGCAGTTCGTTGACAAGCTATGGCTACACCTTC
clone size: NA; D gene: TRBD1; V gene: TRBV19; J gene: TRBJ1-5; CDR3 protein: CASSSTGGNQPQHF; CDR3 DNA: TGTGCCAGTAGTTCGACAGGGGGCAATCAGCCCCAGCATTTT
clone size: few; D gene: NA; V gene: TRBV18; J gene: TRBJ1-5; CDR3 protein: CASSQGTQMGQPQHF; CDR3 DNA: TGTGCCAGCTCCCAAGGGACACAGATGGGTCAGCCCCAGCATTTT
clone size: NA; D gene: TRBD1; V gene: TRBV25-1; J gene: TRBJ1-2; CDR3 protein: CASSEQGTGGRSGYTF; CDR3 DNA: TGTGCCAGCAGTGAACAGGGGACAGGGGGGCGATCTGGCTACACCTTC
clone size: NA; D gene: NA; V gene: TRBV7-6; J gene: TRBJ1-5; CDR3 protein: CASSLAGEGSNQPQHF; CDR3 DNA: TGTGCCAGCAGCTTAGCAGGGGAGGGTAGCAATCAGCCCCAGCATTTT
clone size: NA; D gene: NA; V gene: TRBV24-1; J gene: TRBJ1-5; CDR3 protein: CAAQGASNQPQHF; CDR3 DNA: TGTGCCGCCCAGGGAGCAAGCAATCAGCCCCAGCATTTT
clone size: NA; D gene: TRBD1; V gene: TRBV5-1; J gene: TRBJ2-6; CDR3 protein: CASSRTGGSGANVLTF; CDR3 DNA: TGCGCCAGCAGTCGGACAGGGGGCTCTGGGGCCAACGTCCTGACTTTC
clone size: once; D gene: NA; V gene: TRBV2; J gene: TRBJ1-2; CDR3 protein: CASVLDSINYGYTF; CDR3 DNA: TGTGCCAGCGTTCTTGACAGTATCAACTATGGCTACACCTTC
clone size: NA; D gene: TRBD1; V gene: TRBV19; J gene: TRBJ1-2; CDR3 protein: CASSSQDRGPYGYTF; CDR3 DNA: TGTGCCAGTAGCTCTCAGGACAGGGGACCCTATGGCTACACCTTC
clone size: NA; D gene: TRBD1; V gene: TRBV7-2; J gene: TRBJ2-2; CDR3 protein: CASKQRQGSSPGELFF; CDR3 DNA: TGTGCCAGCAAACAAAGACAGGGGTCGTCCCCCGGGGAGCTGTTTTTT
clone size: NA; D gene: NA; V gene: TRBV5-6; J gene: TRBJ1-2; CDR3 protein: CASSLYPSGAVPPYGYTF; CDR3 DNA: TGTGCCAGCAGCTTGTACCCGTCGGGGGCAGTCCCCCCATATGGCTACACCTTC
clone size: NA; D gene: NA; V gene: TRBV6-5; J gene: TRBJ2-3; CDR3 protein: CASSYFRQAGNTQYF; CDR3 DNA: TGTGCCAGCAGTTACTTCCGGCAGGCAGGGAATACGCAGTATTTT
clone size: NA; D gene: TRBD2; V gene: TRBV7-8; J gene: TRBJ2-1; CDR3 protein: CASSLGTASGQNEQFF; CDR3 DNA: TGTGCCAGCAGCTTAGGAACGGCTAGCGGGCAAAATGAGCAGTTCTTC
clone size: NA; D gene: NA; V gene: TRBV25-1; J gene: TRBJ1-1; CDR3 protein: CASSERGARTEAFF; CDR3 DNA: TGTGCCAGCAGTGAAAGGGGGGCACGAACTGAAGCTTTCTTT
clone size: NA; D gene: TRBD1; V gene: TRBV14; J gene: TRBJ1-2; CDR3 protein: CASSQVTGGAYGYTF; CDR3 DNA: TGTGCCAGCAGCCAAGTTACAGGGGGCGCCTATGGCTACACCTTC
clone size: NA; D gene: NA; V gene: TRBV12-3/TRBV12-4; J gene: TRBJ2-7; CDR3 protein: CASKGRSYKQYF; CDR3 DNA: TGTGCCAGCAAGGGGCGAAGTTACAAGCAGTACTTC
clone size: once; D gene: NA; V gene: TRBV3-1/TRBV3-2; J gene: TRBJ2-1; CDR3 protein: CASSQSGNEQFF; CDR3 DNA: TGTGCCAGCAGCCAGAGCGGCAATGAGCAGTTCTTC
clone size: once; D gene: NA; V gene: TRBV27; J gene: TRBJ1-1; CDR3 protein: CASNHKRDTEAFF; CDR3 DNA: TGTGCCAGCAATCACAAGCGGGACACTGAAGCTTTCTTT
clone size: few; D gene: NA; V gene: TRBV6-2/TRBV6-3; J gene: TRBJ2-7; CDR3 protein: CASSLRLVSYEQYF; CDR3 DNA: TGTGCCAGCAGCCTTAGACTAGTCTCCTACGAGCAGTACTTC
clone size: NA; D gene: NA; V gene: TRBV7-9; J gene: TRBJ2-7; CDR3 protein: CASSLAGDSYEQYF; CDR3 DNA: TGTGCCAGCAGCTTAGCAGGGGACTCCTACGAGCAGTACTTC
clone size: NA; D gene: NA; V gene: TRBV12-5; J gene: TRBJ2-3; CDR3 protein: CASGKGDTDTQYF; CDR3 DNA: TGTGCTAGTGGCAAGGGGGACACAGATACGCAGTATTTT
clone size: NA; D gene: NA; V gene: TRBV10-3; J gene: TRBJ1-1; CDR3 protein: CAIGTRVEVAEAFF; CDR3 DNA: TGTGCCATCGGGACTAGAGTAGAGGTAGCTGAAGCTTTCTTT
clone size: NA; D gene: TRBD1; V gene: TRBV28; J gene: TRBJ1-6; CDR3 protein: CASSLGQGRNSPLHF; CDR3 DNA: TGTGCCAGCAGTCTCGGACAGGGCCGGAATTCACCCCTCCACTTT
clone size: NA; D gene: TRBD1; V gene: TRBV24-1; J gene: TRBJ2-3; CDR3 protein: CATSDSTGASTDTQYF; CDR3 DNA: TGTGCCACCAGTGACTCGACAGGGGCTAGCACAGATACGCAGTATTTT